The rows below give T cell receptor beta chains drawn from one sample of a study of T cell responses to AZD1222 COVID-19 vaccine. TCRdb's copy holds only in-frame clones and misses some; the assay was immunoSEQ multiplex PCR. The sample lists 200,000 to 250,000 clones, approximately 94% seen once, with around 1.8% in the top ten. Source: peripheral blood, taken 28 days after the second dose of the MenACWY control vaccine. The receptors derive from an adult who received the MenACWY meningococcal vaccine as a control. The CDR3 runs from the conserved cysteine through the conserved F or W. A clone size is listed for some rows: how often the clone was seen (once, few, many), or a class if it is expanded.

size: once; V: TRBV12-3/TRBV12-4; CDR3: CASSISEAFF
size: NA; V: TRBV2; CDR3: CASMGLAAQETQYF
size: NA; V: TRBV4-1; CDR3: CASSQVPASGELFF
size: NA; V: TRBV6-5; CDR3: CASTSQGAKYNEQFF
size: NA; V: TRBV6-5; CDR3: CASSRTAMNTEAFF
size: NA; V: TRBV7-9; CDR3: CASSLQDEQFF
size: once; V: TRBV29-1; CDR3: CSVEEGDRPYGYTF
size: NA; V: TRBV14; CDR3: CASSPEDRSSYNEQFF
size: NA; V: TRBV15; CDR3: CATRNFNEQFF
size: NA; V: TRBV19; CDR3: CASRLAGDSNSPIHF
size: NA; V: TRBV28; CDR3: CASSFYNEQFF
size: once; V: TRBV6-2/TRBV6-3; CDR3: CASSPSWLGVYTQYF
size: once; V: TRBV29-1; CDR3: CSVEQKLNAEAFF
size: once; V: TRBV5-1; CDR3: CASSLWDGTGELFF
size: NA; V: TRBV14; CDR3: CASSQAAGGNTEAFF
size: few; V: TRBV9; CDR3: CASSGAGTPQETQYF
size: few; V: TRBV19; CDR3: CASSMVITGSGANVLTF
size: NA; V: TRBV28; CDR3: CASSLWGVGSTDTQYF
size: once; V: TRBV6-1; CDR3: CASSPGLAAYEQYF
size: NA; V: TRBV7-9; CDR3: CASSSWTGYEQYF
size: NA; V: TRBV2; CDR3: CASSRTGRHGYTF
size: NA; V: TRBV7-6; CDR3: CASSRAPGTSGRASGELFF
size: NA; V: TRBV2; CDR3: CASRVAGELFF
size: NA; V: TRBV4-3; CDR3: CASSQVGSGNEKLFF
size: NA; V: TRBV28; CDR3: CASSTSLAGIYNEQFF